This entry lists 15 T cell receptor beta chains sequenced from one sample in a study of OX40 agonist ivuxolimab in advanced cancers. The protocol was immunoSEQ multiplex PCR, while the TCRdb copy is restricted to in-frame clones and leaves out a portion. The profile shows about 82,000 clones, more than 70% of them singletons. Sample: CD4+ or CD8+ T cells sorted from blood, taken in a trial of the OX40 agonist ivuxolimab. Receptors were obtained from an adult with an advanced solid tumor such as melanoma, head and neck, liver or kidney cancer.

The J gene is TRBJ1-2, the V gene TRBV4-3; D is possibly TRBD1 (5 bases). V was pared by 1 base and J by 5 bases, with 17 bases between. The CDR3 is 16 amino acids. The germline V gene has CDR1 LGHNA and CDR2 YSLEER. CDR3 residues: CASSQGQPGSGYGYTF. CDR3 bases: TGCGCCAGCAGCCAAGGACAGCCCGGTTCGGGGTATGGCTACACCTTC.

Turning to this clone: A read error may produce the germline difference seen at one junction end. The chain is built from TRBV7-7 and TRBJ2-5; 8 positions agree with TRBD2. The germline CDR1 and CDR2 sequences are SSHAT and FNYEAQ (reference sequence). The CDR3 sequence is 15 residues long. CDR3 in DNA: TGTGCTAGCAGCCCCAGGACTAGCCCGCAAGAGACCCAGTACTTC. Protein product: CASSPRTSPQETQYF.

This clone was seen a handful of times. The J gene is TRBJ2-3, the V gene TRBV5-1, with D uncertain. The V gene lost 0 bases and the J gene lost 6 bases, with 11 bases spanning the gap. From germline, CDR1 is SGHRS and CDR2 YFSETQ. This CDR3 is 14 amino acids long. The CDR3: CASSLERPRDTQYF. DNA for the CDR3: TGCGCCAGCAGCTTGGAACGCCCGCGGGATACGCAGTATTTT. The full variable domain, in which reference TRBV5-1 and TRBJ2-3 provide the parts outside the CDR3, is KAGVTQTPRYLIKTRGQQVTLSCSPISGHRSVSWYQQTPGQGLQFLFEYFSETQRNKGNFPGRFSGRQFSNSRSEMNVSTLELGDSALYLCASSLERPRDTQYFGPGTRLTVL.

The CDR3 DNA reads TGTGCCAGTAAGGTCCCGCGGAGGGAGACCCAGTACTTC. This translates into CASKVPRRETQYF. The chain links TRBV19 to TRBJ2-5; a weak D match, TRBD2 (5 bases). This CDR3 region has 13 residues. Trimming removed 7 bases from V and 5 bases from J, with 14 bases in between. The germline CDR1 and CDR2 sequences are LNHDA and SQIVND (reference sequence).

Here the CDR3 DNA reads TGTGCCAGCAGTGAAAGATCTAGCGGGAGCACAGATACGCAGTATTTT. Translated: CASSERSSGSTDTQYF. The chain couples TRBV2 to TRBJ2-3, with TRBD2 matching over 8 bases. V was pared by 2 bases and J by 0 bases, with 4 bases of the junction left unmatched. Germline V CDR1 and CDR2: SNHLY, FYNNEI. CDR3 size: 16 residues.

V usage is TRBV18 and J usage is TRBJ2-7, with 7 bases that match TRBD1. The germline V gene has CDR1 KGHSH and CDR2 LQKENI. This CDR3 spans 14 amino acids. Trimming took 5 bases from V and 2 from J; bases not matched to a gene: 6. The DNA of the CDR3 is TGTGCCAGCTCAACTCGGGACAGAGCCTACGAGCAGTACTTC. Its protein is CASSTRDRAYEQYF.

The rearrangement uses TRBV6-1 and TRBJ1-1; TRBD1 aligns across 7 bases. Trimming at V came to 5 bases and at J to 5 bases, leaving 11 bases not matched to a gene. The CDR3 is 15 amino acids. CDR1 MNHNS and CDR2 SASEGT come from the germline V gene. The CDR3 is CASSLERQGRTEAFF. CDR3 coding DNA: TGTGCCAGCAGTCTGGAAAGACAGGGAAGAACTGAAGCTTTCTTT.

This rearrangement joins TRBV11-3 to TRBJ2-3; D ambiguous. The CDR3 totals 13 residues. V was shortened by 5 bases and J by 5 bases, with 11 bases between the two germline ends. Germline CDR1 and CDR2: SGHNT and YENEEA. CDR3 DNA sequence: TGTGCCAGCAGCCAAGAAACCGGAGATACGCAGTATTTT. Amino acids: CASSQETGDTQYF.

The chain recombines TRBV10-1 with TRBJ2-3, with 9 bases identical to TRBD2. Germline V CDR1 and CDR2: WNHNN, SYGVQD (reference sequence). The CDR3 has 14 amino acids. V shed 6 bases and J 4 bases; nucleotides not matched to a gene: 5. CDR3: CASRPSGGPDTQYF. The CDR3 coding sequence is TGCGCCAGCAGACCAAGCGGGGGGCCAGATACGCAGTATTTT.

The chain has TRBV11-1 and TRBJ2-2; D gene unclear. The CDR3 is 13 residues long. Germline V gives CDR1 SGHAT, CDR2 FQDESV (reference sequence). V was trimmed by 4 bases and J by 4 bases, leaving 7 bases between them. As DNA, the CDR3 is TGTGCCAGCAGCTCCAAACGCACCGGGGAGCTGTTTTTT. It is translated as CASSSKRTGELFF.

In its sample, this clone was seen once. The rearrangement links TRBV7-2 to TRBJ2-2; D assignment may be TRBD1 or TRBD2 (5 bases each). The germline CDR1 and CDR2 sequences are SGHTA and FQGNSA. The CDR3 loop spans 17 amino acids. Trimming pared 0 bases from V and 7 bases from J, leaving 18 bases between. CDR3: CASSLASGRGVRGELFF. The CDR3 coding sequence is TGTGCCAGCAGCTTAGCCTCAGGGAGAGGTGTGCGCGGGGAGCTGTTTTTT. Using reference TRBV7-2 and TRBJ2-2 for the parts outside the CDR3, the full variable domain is GAGVSQSPSNKVTEKGKDVELRCDPISGHTALYWYRQSLGQGLEFLIYFQGNSAPDKSGLPSDRFSAERTGGSVSTLTIQRTQQEDSAVYLCASSLASGRGVRGELFFGEGSRLTVL.

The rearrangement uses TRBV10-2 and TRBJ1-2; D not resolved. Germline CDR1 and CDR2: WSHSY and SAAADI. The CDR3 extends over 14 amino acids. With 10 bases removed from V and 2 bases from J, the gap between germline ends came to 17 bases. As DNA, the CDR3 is TGCGCCACCATCCGGGGAACGAGGAACTATGGCTACACCTTC. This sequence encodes CATIRGTRNYGYTF.

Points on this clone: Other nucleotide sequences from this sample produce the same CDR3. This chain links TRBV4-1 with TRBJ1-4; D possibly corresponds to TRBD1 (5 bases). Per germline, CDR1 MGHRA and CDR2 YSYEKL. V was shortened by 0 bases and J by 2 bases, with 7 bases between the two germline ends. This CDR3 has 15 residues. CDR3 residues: CASSQDRVTNEKLFF. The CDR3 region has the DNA TGCGCCAGCAGCCAAGACAGGGTGACTAATGAAAAACTGTTTTTT.

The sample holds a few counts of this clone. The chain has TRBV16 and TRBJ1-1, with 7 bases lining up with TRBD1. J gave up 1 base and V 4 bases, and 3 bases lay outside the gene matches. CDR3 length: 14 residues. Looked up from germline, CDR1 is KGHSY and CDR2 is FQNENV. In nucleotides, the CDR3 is TGTGCCAGCAGCCCGGACAGGCGGAACACTGAAGCTTTCTTT. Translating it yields CASSPDRRNTEAFF. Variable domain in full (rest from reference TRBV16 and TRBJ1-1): GEEVAQTPKHLVRGEGQKAKLYCAPIKGHSYVFWYQQVLKNEFKFLISFQNENVFDETGMPKERFSAKCLPNSPCSLEIQATKLEDSAVYFCASSPDRRNTEAFFGQGTRLTVV.

The CDR3 sequence: CATGEYGYTF. In DNA form, the CDR3 reads TGCGCAACAGGGGAATATGGCTACACCTTC. The chain joins TRBV20-1 to TRBJ1-2, with 7 bases fitting TRBD1. Germline assignment: CDR1 DFQATT and CDR2 SNEGSKA (reference sequence). CDR3 length: 10 residues.